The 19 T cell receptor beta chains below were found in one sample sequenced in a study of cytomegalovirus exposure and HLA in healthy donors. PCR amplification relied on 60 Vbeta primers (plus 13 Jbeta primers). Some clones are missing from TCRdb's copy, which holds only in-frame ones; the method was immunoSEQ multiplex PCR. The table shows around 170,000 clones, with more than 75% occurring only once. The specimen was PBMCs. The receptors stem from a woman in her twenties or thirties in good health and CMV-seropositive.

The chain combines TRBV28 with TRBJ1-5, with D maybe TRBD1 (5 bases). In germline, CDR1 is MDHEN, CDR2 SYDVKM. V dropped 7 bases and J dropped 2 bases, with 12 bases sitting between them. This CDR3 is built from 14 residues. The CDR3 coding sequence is TGTGCCAGCACCCAGACAGATCGCAATCAGCCCCAGCATTTT. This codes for CASTQTDRNQPQHF.

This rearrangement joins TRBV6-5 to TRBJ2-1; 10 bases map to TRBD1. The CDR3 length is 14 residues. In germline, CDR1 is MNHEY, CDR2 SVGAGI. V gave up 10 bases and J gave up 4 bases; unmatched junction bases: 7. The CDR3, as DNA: TGTGCCACCAGAGACAGGGGGCTTTACAATGAGCAGTTCTTC. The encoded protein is CATRDRGLYNEQFF.

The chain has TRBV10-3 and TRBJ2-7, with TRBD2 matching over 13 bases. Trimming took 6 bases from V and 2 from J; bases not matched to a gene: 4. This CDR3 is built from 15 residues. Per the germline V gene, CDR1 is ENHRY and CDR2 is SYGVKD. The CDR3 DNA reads TGTGCCATCAGCGGACTAGCGGGGGCAACCTACGAGCAGTACTTC. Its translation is CAISGLAGATYEQYF.

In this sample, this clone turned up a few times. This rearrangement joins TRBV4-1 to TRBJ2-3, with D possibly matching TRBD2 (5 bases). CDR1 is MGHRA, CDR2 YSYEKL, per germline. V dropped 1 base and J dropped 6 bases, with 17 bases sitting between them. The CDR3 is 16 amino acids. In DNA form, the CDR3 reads TGCGCCAGCAGCCAAGGGCGGCTAGCAATAGCTGATACGCAGTATTTT. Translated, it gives CASSQGRLAIADTQYF.

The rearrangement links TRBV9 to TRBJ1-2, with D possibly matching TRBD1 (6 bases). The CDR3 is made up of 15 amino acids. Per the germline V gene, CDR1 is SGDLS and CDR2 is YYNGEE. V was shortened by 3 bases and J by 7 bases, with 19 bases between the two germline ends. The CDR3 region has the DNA TGTGCCAGCAGCGCTACGGACGGCAGGGGCGCTGGCTACACCTTC. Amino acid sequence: CASSATDGRGAGYTF.

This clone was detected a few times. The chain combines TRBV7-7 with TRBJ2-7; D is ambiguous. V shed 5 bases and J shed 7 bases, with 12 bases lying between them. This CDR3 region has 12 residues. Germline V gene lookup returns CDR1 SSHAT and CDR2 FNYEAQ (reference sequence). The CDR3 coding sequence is TGTGCCAGCAGCCCCCCGTCTCGGGAGCAGTACTTC. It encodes CASSPPSREQYF.

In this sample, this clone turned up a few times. CDR3 sequence reads: CASSGEGRRNGYTF. CDR3 sequence (DNA): TGTGCCAGCAGTGGGGAGGGGAGGAGAAATGGCTACACCTTC. This sequence joins TRBV2 and TRBJ1-2, with D maybe TRBD1 (5 bases). Trimming took 4 bases from V and 6 from J, leaving 15 bases between them. The CDR3 sequence is 14 residues long. Germline CDR1 and CDR2: SNHLY and FYNNEI.

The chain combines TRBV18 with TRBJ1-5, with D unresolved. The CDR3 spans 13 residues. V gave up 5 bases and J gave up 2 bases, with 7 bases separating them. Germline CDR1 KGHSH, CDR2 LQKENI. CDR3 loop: CASSEIGNQPQHF. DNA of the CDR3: TGTGCCAGCTCAGAGATTGGCAATCAGCCCCAGCATTTT.

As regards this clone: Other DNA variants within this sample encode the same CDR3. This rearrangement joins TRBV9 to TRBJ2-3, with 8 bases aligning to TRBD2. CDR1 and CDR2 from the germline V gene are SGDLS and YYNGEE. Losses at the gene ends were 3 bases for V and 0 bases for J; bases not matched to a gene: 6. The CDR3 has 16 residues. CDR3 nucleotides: TGTGCCAGCAGCGCCGCGAGCGGGGGTAGCACAGATACGCAGTATTTT. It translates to CASSAASGGSTDTQYF.

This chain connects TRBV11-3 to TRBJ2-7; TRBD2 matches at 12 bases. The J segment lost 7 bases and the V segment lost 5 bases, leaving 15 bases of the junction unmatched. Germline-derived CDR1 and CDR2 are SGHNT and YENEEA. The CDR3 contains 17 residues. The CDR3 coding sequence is TGTGCCAGCAGCCTAACATCTCTAGCGGGGGGGCCAGGGGAGCAGTACTTC. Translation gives CASSLTSLAGGPGEQYF.

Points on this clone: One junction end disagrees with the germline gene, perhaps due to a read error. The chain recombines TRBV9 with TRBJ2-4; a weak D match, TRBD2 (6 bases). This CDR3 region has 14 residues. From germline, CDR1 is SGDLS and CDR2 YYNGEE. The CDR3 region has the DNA TGTGCCAGCAGCGTTGGCGGGACCAAAAACAGTCAGTACTTC. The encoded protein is CASSVGGTKNSQYF.

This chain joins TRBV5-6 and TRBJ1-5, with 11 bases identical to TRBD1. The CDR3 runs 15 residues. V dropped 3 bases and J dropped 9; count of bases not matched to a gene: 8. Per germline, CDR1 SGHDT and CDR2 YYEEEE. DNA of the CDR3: TGTGCCAGCAGCTCCAGGACAGGGGGCGGAGGGCCCCAGCATTTT. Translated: CASSSRTGGGGPQHF. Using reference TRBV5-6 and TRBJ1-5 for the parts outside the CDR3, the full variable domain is DAGVTQSPTHLIKTRGQQVTLRCSPKSGHDTVSWYQQALGQGPQFIFQYYEEEERQRGNFPDRFSGHQFPNYSSELNVNALLLGDSALYLCASSSRTGGGGPQHFGDGTRLSIL.

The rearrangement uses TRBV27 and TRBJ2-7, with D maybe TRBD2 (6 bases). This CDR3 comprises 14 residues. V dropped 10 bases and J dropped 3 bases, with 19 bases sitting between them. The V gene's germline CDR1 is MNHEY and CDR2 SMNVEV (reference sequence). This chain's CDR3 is CAIREGEVYYEQYF. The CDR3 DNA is TGTGCCATCAGGGAAGGGGAGGTCTACTACGAGCAGTACTTC.

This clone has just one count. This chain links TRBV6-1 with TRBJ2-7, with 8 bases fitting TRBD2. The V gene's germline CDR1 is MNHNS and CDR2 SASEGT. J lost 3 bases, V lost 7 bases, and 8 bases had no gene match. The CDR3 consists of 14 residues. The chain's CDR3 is CASKERGSIYEQYF. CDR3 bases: TGTGCCAGCAAGGAGCGGGGGTCTATCTACGAGCAGTACTTC.

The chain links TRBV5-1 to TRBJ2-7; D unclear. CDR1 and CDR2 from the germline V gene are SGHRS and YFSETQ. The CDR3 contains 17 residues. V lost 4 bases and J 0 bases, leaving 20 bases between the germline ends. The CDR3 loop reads CASSPWPIESRSYEQYF. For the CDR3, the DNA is TGCGCCAGCAGCCCCTGGCCGATCGAAAGTCGCTCCTACGAGCAGTACTTC.

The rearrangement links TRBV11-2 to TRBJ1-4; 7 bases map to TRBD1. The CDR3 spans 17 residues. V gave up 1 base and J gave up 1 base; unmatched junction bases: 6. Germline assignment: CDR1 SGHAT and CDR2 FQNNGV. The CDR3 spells CASSLGQGLGTNEKLFF. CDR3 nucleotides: TGTGCCAGCAGCTTAGGACAGGGCCTGGGAACTAATGAAAAACTGTTTTTT.

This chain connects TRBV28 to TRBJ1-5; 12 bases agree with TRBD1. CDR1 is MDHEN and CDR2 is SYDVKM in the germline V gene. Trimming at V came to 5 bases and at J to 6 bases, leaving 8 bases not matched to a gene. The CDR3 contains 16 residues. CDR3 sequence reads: CASSITGTGGSQPQHF. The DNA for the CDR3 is TGTGCCAGCAGTATAACCGGGACAGGGGGCAGTCAGCCCCAGCATTTT. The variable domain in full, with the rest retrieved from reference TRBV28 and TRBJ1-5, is DVKVTQSSRYLVKRTGEKVFLECVQDMDHENMFWYRQDPGLGLRLIYFSYDVKMKEKGDIPEGYSVSREKKERFSLILESASTNQTSMYLCASSITGTGGSQPQHFGDGTRLSIL.

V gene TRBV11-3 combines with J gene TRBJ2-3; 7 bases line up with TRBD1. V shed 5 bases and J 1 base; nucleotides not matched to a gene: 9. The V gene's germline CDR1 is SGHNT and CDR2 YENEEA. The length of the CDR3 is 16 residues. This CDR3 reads CASSHRGGRGTDTQYF. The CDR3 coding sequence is TGTGCCAGCAGCCACCGAGGGGGCAGGGGCACAGATACGCAGTATTTT.

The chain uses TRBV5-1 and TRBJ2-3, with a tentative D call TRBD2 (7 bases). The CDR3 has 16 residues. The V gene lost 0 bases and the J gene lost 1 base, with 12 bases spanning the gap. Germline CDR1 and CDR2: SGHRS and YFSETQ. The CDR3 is CASSLVGGGRTDTQYF. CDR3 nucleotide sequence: TGCGCCAGCAGCTTGGTAGGGGGGGGGCGCACAGATACGCAGTATTTT.